These 18 T cell receptor beta chains share one sample of origin, sequenced in a study of blood T cell repertoires in COVID-19. TCRdb's copy holds only in-frame clones and misses some; the assay was immunoSEQ multiplex PCR. This sample yields 150,000 to 200,000 clones, of which about 77% are seen a single time; 17% belongs to the top ten. Sequenced input: PBMCs or T cells enriched from blood (not recorded which). These TCRs come from a woman aged 45-65 years with acute COVID-19.

The count of this clone is one. The chain links TRBV9 to TRBJ1-2, with a tentative D call TRBD1 (6 bases). The ends were cut back, 7 bases at V and 4 bases at J, with 8 bases in the middle. The length of the CDR3 is 11 residues. In germline, CDR1 is SGDLS, CDR2 YYNGEE. The CDR3 here is CASWGPYGYTF. The DNA of the CDR3 is TGTGCCAGCTGGGGGCCCTATGGCTACACCTTC.

The CDR3 DNA follows: TGTGCCAGCAGCTTTAGGCCAGGGGGCAGTACCGGGGAGCTGTTTTTT. It codes for CASSFRPGGSTGELFF. The chain is built from TRBV5-8 and TRBJ2-2; 8 bases agree with TRBD1. Germline values: CDR1 SGHTS, CDR2 YDEGEE. The CDR3 consists of 16 residues. V trimming: 2 bases; J trimming: 5 bases; junction bases outside the gene matches: 8.

The J gene is TRBJ1-2, the V gene TRBV2; TRBD1 is a possible D gene (6 bases). Germline V gene lookup returns CDR1 SNHLY and CDR2 FYNNEI. V was shortened by 9 bases and J by 1 base, with 12 bases between the two germline ends. The CDR3 is 13 amino acids. The CDR3: CASRTEVNYGYTF. The CDR3 DNA sequence: TGTGCCAGTCGGACAGAAGTTAACTATGGCTACACCTTC.

This clone was detected a few times. The chain combines TRBV25-1 with TRBJ2-3; 9 bases fit TRBD1. Germline V CDR1 and CDR2: MGHDK, SYGVNS. V lost 9 bases and J lost 8; bases outside the gene matches: 15. The CDR3 is made up of 15 amino acids. The CDR3 bases are TGTGCCAGTCAGACAACAGGGGGCTTGACTGGTACGCAGTATTTT. It is translated as CASQTTGGLTGTQYF.

The V call is TRBV6-6, the J call TRBJ1-2; unclear D gene. The CDR3 totals 12 residues. Deletions cut 2 bases from V and 6 bases from J, with 7 bases between. Germline V gene data show CDR1 as MNHNY and CDR2 as SVGAGI (reference sequence). This chain's CDR3 is CASSYTMDGYTF. The CDR3 DNA is TGTGCCAGCAGTTACACAATGGATGGCTACACCTTC.

CDR3 in DNA: TGTGCCAGCACCAGGGGGACTAGCGGGGGAGGGGAGCTGTTTTTT. This encodes CASTRGTSGGGELFF. V is TRBV28 and J is TRBJ2-2, with TRBD2 identical over 14 bases. The CDR3 is made up of 15 amino acids. Per germline, CDR1 MDHEN and CDR2 SYDVKM. J was trimmed by 8 bases and V by 7 bases; bases with no gene match: 6.

The chain has TRBV6-6 and TRBJ1-2; possible D gene TRBD1, 6 bases. V lost 2 bases, J lost 8 bases, and 15 bases lay in between. Germline-derived CDR1 and CDR2 are MNHNY and SVGAGI (reference sequence). The CDR3 runs to 14 residues. The CDR3: CASSYETGLGGYTF. The CDR3 DNA is TGTGCCAGCAGTTACGAGACAGGCCTCGGGGGCTACACCTTC.

This clone was detected ten times or more. The chain links TRBV7-9 to TRBJ1-6; D ambiguous. CDR1 and CDR2 (germline): SEHNR, FQNEAQ (reference sequence). The CDR3 has 15 amino acids. V was shortened by 1 base and J by 6 bases, with 10 bases between the two germline ends. CDR3 protein: CASSLGAGSNSPLHF. CDR3 in DNA: TGTGCCAGCAGCTTAGGGGCAGGTTCTAATTCACCCCTCCACTTT.

This chain links TRBV4-2 with TRBJ2-2, with 8 bases aligning to TRBD2. This CDR3 is 17 amino acids long. V lost 0 bases to trimming and J lost 0 bases; unmatched junction nucleotides: 3. Germline V gene data show CDR1 as LGHNA and CDR2 as YNFKEQ. CDR3 sequence: CASSQDIAGTNTGELFF. The CDR3 DNA is TGTGCCAGCAGCCAAGATATAGCGGGAACGAACACCGGGGAGCTGTTTTTT.

This chain's CDR3 is CASTPLKGSGTEAFF. The CDR3 coding sequence is TGTGCCAGCACCCCCTTAAAGGGCAGCGGGACTGAAGCTTTCTTT. The genes are TRBV3-1 (or the pseudogene TRBV3-2) and TRBJ1-1; D gene ambiguous. V was cut by 7 bases and J by 5 bases, with 20 bases left in between. In germline, CDR1 is LGHDT, CDR2 YNNKEL (reference sequence). This CDR3 is 15 amino acids long.

The chain combines TRBV6-5 with TRBJ2-3, with 11 bases lining up with TRBD2. The CDR3 runs to 16 residues. Looked up from germline, CDR1 is MNHEY and CDR2 is SVGAGI. Trimming removed 4 bases from V and 5 bases from J; junction bases left unmatched: 8. This CDR3 reads CASSLSELAGVDTQYF. The CDR3, as DNA: TGTGCCAGCAGTTTGAGCGAACTAGCGGGGGTAGATACGCAGTATTTT.

This chain joins TRBV11-2 and TRBJ2-7, with D unclear. The CDR3 loop spans 13 amino acids. V was trimmed by 2 bases and J by 1 base, leaving 6 bases between them. Germline V gene sequence: CDR1 SGHAT, CDR2 FQNNGV. DNA for the CDR3: TGTGCCAGCAGCTTATTTACTTCCTACGAGCAGTACGTC. It is translated as CASSLFTSYEQYV.

The chain employs TRBV11-2 and TRBJ2-2, with TRBD2 as a possible D gene (5 bases). CDR1 and CDR2 (germline): SGHAT, FQNNGV. The CDR3 totals 14 residues. Trimming left V 8 bases short and J 2 bases short, with 12 bases between. Here the CDR3 DNA reads TGTGCCAGCGTAGAGGGCCCCAACACCGGGGAGCTGTTTTTT. Translating it yields CASVEGPNTGELFF.

This clone showed up just once. The chain couples TRBV9 to TRBJ2-2; possible D gene TRBD2, 6 bases. V was shortened by 4 bases and J by 2 bases, with 15 bases between the two germline ends. This CDR3 has 16 residues. Germline assignment: CDR1 SGDLS and CDR2 YYNGEE. CDR3 loop: CASSPRAGSNTGELFF. The CDR3 nucleotides are TGTGCCAGCAGCCCCCGAGCGGGCTCCAACACCGGGGAGCTGTTTTTT.

This clone was seen a few times. CDR3 sequence: CASSQRGGWDYGYTF. CDR3 sequence (DNA): TGTGCCAGCAGCCAGCGGGGGGGCTGGGACTATGGCTACACCTTC. The gene calls are TRBV6-2 or TRBV6-3 and TRBJ1-2; maybe TRBD1 (6 bases). The V and J ends lost 6 bases and 3 bases respectively, with 17 bases between them. CDR1 and CDR2 from the germline V gene are MNHEY and SVGEGT. The length of the CDR3 is 15 residues.

CDR3 nucleotides: TGTGCCAGCGCCAGGCAGGGAGGCACTGAAGCTTTCTTT. Its protein is CASARQGGTEAFF. This rearrangement joins TRBV2 to TRBJ1-1; a weak D match, TRBD1 (5 bases). The CDR3 is 13 amino acids. V was shortened by 8 bases and J by 4 bases, with 14 bases between the two germline ends. The germline CDR1 and CDR2 sequences are SNHLY and FYNNEI.

This clone showed up just a few times. The genes are TRBV30 and TRBJ1-2; the match to TRBD1 covers 9 bases. J was trimmed by 5 bases and V by 3 bases; bases with no gene match: 10. Germline CDR1 is GTSNPN and CDR2 is SVGIG (reference sequence). The CDR3 has 15 amino acids. DNA of the CDR3: TGTGCCTGGAGAGTAGGGACAGGGAAAGGTTATGGCTACACCTTC. Translation: CAWRVGTGKGYGYTF. Complete variable domain (other parts from reference TRBV30 and TRBJ1-2): SQTIHQWPATLVQPVGSPLSLECTVEGTSNPNLYWYRQAAGRGLQLLFYSVGIGQISSEVPQNLSASRPQDRQFILSSKKLLLSDSGFYLCAWRVGTGKGYGYTFGSGTRLTVV.

The genes are TRBV3-1 (or the pseudogene TRBV3-2) and TRBJ2-1; 7 bases align to TRBD1. The CDR3 is 17 residues long. With V trimmed by 1 base and J by 2 bases, 8 bases remained unmatched. The germline V gene encodes CDR1 LGHDT and CDR2 YNNKEL (reference sequence). The DNA of the CDR3 is TGTGCCAGCAGCCAAGTTGGCGAGCAGGGGGCCTACAATGAGCAGTTCTTC. Its protein is CASSQVGEQGAYNEQFF.